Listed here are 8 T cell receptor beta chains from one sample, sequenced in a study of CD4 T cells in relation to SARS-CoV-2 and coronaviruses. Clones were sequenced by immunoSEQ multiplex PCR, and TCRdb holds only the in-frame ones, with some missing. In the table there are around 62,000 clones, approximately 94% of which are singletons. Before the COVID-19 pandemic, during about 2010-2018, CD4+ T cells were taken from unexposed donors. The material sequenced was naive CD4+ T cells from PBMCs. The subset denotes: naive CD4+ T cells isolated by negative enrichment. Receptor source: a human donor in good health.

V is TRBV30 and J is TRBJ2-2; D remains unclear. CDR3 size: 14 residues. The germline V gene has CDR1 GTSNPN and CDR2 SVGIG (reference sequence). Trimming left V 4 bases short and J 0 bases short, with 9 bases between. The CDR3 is CAWNVAANTGELFF. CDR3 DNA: TGTGCCTGGAACGTGGCCGCGAACACCGGGGAGCTGTTTTTT. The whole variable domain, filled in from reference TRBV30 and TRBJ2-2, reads SQTIHQWPATLVQPVGSPLSLECTVEGTSNPNLYWYRQAAGRGLQLLFYSVGIGQISSEVPQNLSASRPQDRQFILSSKKLLLSDSGFYLCAWNVAANTGELFFGEGSRLTVL.

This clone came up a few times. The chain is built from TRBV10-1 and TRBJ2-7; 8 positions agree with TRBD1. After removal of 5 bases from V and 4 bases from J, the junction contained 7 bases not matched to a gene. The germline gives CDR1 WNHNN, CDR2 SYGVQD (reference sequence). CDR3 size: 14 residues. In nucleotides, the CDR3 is TGCGCCAGCAGTACCGGGACAGGAGCTTACGAGCAGTACTTC. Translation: CASSTGTGAYEQYF.

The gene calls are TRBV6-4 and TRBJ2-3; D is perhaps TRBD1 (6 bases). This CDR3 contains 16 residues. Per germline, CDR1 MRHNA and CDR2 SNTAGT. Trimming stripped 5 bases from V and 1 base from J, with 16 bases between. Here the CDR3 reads CASSPAGAQGTDTQYF. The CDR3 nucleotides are TGTGCCAGCAGTCCTGCAGGGGCCCAAGGCACAGATACGCAGTATTTT.

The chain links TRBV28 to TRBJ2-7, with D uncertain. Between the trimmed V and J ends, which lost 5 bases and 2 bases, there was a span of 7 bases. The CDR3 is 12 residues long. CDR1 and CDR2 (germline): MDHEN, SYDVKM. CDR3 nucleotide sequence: TGTGCCAGCAGTCCCCAACCCTACGAGCAGTACTTC. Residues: CASSPQPYEQYF.

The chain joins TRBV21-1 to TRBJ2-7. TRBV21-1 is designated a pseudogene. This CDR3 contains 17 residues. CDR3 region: CASSKGVPGRTHYEQYF. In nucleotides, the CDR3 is TGTGCCAGCAGCAAAGGCGTACCAGGTAGGACCCACTACGAGCAGTACTTC.

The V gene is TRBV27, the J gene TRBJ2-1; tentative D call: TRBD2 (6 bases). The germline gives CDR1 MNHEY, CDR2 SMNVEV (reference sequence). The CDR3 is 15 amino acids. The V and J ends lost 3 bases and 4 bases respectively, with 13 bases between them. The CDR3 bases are TGTGCCAGCAGTTTCGACGGGAGTGGGTACAATGAGCAGTTCTTC. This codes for CASSFDGSGYNEQFF.

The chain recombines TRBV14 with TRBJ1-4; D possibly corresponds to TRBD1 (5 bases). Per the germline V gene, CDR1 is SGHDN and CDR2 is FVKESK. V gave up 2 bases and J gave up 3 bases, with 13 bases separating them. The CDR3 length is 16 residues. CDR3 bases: TGTGCCAGCAGCCAAAGAGTGGGGCCTCCTAATGAAAAACTGTTTTTT. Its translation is CASSQRVGPPNEKLFF.

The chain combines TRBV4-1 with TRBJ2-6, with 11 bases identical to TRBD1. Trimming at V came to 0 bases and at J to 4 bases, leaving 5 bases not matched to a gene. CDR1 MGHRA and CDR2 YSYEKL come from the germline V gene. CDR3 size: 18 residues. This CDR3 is CASSQEGTGGTGANVLTF. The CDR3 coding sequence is TGCGCCAGCAGCCAAGAAGGGACAGGGGGGACAGGGGCCAACGTCCTGACTTTC.